A single sample is the source of the 3 T cell receptor beta chains below, sequenced in a study of regulatory T cells in long-lasting Graves disease. For TCR beta, libraries came from iRepertoire HTBI primers and Arm-PCR of CDR3 regions. From the multiplex PCR reads, TCRdb called clonotypes with MiXCR, one entry per CDR3 protein. The repertoire holds 350,000 to 400,000 distinct CDR3 sequences, with 15% to 20% as singletons. Specified time point: newly diagnosed GD, antithyroid drugs for less than 3 months. The TCR library used RNA extracted from PBMCs. These sequences were also reported in another study, on T cells in Graves' hyperthyroidism and ophthalmopathy.

The sample in question was peripheral blood mononuclear cells (PBMCs), obtained at new diagnosis, from a patient treated with antithyroid drugs. The origin of the receptors is a woman between 18 and 29 years old with Graves disease.

The V and J genes are TRBV14 and TRBJ2-1; 7 bases are a match to TRBD2. The CDR3 totals 15 residues. CDR1 is SGHDN, CDR2 FVKESK, per germline. The J segment lost 4 bases and the V segment lost 7 bases, leaving 10 bases of the junction unmatched. The CDR3: CASTAGERTYNEQFF. CDR3 nucleotide sequence: TGTGCCAGCACGGCGGGGGAAAGAACTTACAATGAGCAGTTCTTC. Variable domain in full (rest from reference TRBV14 and TRBJ2-1): EAGVTQFPSHSVIEKGQTVTLRCDPISGHDNLYWYRRVMGKEIKFLLHFVKESKQDESGMPNNRFLAERTGGTYSTLKVQPAELEDSGVYFCASTAGERTYNEQFFGPGTRLTVL.

The table lists this clonotype with many counts. V and J are TRBV4-2 and TRBJ2-7; 8 bases match TRBD2. The length of the CDR3 is 15 residues. J lost 1 base, V lost 4 bases, and 6 bases had no gene match. From germline, CDR1 is LGHNA and CDR2 YNFKEQ. CDR3 DNA sequence: TGTGCCAGCAGCCTACGACTAGCGTCTTCCTACGAGCAGTACTTC. As protein: CASSLRLASSYEQYF.

This clonotype was seen ten or more times. J is TRBJ2-3 and V is TRBV7-2; 12 bases match TRBD2. J gave up 1 base and V 2 bases, and 4 bases lay outside the gene matches. Germline V gene sequence: CDR1 SGHTA, CDR2 FQGNSA. CDR3 size: 17 residues. CDR3 DNA: TGTGCCAGCAGCTTATCGCCTAGCGGGAGGGGCACAGATACGCAGTATTTT. It is translated as CASSLSPSGRGTDTQYF.